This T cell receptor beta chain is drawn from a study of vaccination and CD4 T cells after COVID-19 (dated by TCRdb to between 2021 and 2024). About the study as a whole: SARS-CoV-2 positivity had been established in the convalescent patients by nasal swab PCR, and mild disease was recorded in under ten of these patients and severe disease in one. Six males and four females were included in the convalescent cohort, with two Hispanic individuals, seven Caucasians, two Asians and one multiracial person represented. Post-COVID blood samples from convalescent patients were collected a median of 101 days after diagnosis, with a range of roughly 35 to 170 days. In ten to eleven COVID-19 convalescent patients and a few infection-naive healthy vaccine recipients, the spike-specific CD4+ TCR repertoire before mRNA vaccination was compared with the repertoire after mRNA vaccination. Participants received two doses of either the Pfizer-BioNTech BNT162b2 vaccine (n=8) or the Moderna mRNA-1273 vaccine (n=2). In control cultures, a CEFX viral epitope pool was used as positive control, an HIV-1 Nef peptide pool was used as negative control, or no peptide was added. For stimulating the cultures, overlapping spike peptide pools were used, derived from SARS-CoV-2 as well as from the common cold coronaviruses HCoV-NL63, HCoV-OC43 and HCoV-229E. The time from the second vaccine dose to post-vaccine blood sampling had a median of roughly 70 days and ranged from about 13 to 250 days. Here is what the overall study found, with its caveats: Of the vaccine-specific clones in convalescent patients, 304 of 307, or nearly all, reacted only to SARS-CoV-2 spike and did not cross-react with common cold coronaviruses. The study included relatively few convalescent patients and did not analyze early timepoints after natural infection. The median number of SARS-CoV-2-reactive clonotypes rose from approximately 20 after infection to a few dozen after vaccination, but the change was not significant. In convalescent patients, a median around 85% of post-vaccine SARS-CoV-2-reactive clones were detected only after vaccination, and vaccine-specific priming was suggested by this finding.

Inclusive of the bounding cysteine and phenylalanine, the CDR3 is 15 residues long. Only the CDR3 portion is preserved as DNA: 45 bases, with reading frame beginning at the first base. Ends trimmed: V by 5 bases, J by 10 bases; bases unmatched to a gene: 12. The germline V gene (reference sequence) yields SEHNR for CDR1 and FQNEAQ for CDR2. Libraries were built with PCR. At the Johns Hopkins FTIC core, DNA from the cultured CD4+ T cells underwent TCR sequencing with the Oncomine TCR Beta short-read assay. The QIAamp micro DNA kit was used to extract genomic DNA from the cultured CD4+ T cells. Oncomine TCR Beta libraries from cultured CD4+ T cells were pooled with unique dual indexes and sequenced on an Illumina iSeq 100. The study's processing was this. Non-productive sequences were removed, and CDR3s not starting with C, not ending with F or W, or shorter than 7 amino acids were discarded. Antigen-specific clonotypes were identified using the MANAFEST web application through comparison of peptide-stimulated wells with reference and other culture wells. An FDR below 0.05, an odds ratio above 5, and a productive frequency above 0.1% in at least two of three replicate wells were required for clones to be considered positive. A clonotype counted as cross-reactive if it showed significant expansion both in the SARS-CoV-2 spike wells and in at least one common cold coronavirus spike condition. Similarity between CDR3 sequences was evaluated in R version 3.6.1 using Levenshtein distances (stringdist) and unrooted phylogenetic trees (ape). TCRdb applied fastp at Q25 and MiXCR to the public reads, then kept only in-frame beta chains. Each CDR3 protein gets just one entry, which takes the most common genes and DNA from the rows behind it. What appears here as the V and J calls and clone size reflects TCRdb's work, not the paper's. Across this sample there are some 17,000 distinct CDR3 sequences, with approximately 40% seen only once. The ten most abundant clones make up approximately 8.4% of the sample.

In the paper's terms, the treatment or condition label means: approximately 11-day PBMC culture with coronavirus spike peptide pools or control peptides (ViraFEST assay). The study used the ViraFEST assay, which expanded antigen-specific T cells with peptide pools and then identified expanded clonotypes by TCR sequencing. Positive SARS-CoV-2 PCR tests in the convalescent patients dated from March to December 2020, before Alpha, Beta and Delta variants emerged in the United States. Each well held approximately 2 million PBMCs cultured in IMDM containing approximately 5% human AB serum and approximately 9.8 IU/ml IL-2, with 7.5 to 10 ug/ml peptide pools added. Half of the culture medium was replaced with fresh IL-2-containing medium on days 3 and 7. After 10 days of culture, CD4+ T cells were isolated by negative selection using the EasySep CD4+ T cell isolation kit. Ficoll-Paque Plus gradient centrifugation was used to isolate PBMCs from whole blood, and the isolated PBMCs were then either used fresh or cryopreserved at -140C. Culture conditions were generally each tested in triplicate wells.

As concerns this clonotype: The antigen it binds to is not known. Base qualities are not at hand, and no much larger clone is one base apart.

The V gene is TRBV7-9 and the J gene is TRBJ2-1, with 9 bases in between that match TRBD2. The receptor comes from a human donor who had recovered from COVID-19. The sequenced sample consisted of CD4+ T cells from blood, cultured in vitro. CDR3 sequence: CASSPRALAGVEQFF. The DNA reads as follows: TGTGCCAGCAGCCCTAGGGCATTAGCGGGGGTCGAGCAGTTCTTC.